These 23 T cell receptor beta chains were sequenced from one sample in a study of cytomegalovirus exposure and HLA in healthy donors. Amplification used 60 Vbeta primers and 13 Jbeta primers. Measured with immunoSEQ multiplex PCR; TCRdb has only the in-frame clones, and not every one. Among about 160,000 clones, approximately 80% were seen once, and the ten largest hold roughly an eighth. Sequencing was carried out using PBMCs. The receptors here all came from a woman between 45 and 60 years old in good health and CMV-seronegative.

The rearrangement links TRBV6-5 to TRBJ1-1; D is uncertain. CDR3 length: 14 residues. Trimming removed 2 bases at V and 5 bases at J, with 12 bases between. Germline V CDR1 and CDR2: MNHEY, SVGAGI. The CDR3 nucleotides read TGTGCCAGCAGTTACCTACAGTCGGGAACTGAAGCTTTCTTT. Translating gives CASSYLQSGTEAFF.

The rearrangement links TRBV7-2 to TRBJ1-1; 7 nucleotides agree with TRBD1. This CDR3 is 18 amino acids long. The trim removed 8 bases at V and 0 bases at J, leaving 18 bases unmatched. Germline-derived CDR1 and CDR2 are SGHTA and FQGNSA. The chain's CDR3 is CASRNNKRGLWMNTEAFF. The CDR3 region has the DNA TGTGCCAGCCGAAATAATAAGAGGGGGCTATGGATGAACACTGAAGCTTTCTTT.

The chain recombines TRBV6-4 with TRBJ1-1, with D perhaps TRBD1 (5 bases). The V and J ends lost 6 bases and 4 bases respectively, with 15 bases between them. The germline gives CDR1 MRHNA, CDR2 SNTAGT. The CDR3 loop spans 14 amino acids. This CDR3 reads CASRDTDRGTEAFF. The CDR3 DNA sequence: TGTGCCAGCAGGGACACGGATCGGGGCACTGAAGCTTTCTTT.

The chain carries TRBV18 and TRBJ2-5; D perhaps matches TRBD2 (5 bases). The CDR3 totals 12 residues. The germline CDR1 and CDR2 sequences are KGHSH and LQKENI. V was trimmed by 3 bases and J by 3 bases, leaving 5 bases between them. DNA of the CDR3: TGTGCCAGCTCACCCGGGGAAGAGACCCAGTACTTC. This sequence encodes CASSPGEETQYF. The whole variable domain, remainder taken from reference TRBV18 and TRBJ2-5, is NAGVMQNPRHLVRRRGQEARLRCSPMKGHSHVYWYRQLPEEGLKFMVYLQKENIIDESGMPKERFSAEFPKEGPSILRIQQVVRGDSAAYFCASSPGEETQYFGPGTRLLVL.

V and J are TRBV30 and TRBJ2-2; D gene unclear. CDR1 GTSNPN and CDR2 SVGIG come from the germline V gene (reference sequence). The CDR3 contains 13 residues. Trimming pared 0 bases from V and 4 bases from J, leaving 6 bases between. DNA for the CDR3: TGTGCCTGGAGTGTACAACGCACCGGGGAGCTGTTTTTT. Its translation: CAWSVQRTGELFF.

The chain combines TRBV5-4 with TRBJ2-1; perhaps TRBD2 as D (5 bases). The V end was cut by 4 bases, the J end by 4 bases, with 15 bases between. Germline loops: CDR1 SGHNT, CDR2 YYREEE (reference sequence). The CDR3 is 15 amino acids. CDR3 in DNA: TGTGCCAGCAGCCACCCTCCGCCGGGGTACAATGAGCAGTTCTTC. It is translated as CASSHPPPGYNEQFF.

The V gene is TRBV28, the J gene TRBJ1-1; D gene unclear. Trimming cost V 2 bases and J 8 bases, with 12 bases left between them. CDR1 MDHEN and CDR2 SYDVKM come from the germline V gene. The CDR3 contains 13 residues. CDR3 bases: TGTGCCAGCAGTTTAAGGACGAGACTAGAAGCTTTCTTT. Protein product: CASSLRTRLEAFF.

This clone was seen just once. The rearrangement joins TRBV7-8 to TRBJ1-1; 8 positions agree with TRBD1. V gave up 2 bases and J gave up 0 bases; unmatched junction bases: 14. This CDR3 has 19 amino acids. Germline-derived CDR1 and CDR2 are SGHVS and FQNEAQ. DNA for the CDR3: TGTGCCAGCAGCTTACTCCACCCGCAGGGGGCGCGGATGAACACTGAAGCTTTCTTT. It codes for CASSLLHPQGARMNTEAFF.

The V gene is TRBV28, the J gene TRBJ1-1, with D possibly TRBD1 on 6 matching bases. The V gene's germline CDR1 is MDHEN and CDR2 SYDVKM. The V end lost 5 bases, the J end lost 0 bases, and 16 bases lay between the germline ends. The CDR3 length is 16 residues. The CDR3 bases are TGTGCCAGCAGTACATGGGGGGGGCAGATGAACACTGAAGCTTTCTTT. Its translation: CASSTWGGQMNTEAFF.

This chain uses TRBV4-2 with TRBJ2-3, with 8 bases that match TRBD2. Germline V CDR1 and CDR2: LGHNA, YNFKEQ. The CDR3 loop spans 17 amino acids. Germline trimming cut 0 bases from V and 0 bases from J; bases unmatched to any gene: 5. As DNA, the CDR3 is TGTGCCAGCAGCCAAGATGGGCGGGGGGTTAGCACAGATACGCAGTATTTT. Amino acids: CASSQDGRGVSTDTQYF.

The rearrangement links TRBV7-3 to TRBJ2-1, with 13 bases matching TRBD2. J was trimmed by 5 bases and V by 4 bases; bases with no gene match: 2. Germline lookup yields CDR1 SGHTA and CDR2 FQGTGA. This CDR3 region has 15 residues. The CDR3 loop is CASSSGLAGNNEQFF. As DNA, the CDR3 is TGTGCCAGCAGCTCGGGACTAGCGGGGAACAATGAGCAGTTCTTC.

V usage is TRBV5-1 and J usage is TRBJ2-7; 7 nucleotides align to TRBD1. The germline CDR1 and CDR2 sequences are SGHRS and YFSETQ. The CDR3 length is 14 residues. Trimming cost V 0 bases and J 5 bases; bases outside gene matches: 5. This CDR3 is CASSLAATGNEQYF. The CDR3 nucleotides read TGCGCCAGCAGCTTGGCGGCGACAGGGAACGAGCAGTACTTC. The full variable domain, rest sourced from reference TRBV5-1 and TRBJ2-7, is KAGVTQTPRYLIKTRGQQVTLSCSPISGHRSVSWYQQTPGQGLQFLFEYFSETQRNKGNFPGRFSGRQFSNSRSEMNVSTLELGDSALYLCASSLAATGNEQYFGPGTRLTVT.

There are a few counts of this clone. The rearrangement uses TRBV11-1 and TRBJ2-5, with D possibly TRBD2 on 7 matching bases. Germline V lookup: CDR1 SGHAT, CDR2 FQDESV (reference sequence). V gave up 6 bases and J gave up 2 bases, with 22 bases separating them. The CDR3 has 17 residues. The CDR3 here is CASRQGRGAHRQETQYF. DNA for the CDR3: TGTGCCAGCAGACAGGGCCGGGGGGCGCACCGTCAAGAGACCCAGTACTTC.

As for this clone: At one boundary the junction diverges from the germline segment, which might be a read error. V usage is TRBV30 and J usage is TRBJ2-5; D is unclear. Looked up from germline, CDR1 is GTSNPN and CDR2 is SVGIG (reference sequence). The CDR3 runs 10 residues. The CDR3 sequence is CAWKAETQYF. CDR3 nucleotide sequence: TGTGCCTGGAAGGCGGAGACCCAATACTTC.

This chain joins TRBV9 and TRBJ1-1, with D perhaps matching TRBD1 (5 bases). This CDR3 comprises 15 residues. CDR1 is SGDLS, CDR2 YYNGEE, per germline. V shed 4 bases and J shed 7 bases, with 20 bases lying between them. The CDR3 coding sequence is TGTGCCAGCAGCCCAGGCGGGGGTAGGCGGCTTGAAGCTTTCTTT. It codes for CASSPGGGRRLEAFF. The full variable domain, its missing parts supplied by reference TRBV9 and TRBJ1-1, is DSGVTQTPKHLITATGQRVTLRCSPRSGDLSVYWYQQSLDQGLQFLIQYYNGEERAKGNILERFSAQQFPDLHSELNLSSLELGDSALYFCASSPGGGRRLEAFFGQGTRLTVV.

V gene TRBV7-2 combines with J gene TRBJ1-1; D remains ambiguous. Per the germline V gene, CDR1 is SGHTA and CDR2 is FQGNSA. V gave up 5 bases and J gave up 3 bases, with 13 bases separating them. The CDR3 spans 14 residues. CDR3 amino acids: CASSTLPADTEAFF. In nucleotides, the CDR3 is TGTGCCAGCAGCACACTCCCGGCGGACACTGAAGCTTTCTTT.

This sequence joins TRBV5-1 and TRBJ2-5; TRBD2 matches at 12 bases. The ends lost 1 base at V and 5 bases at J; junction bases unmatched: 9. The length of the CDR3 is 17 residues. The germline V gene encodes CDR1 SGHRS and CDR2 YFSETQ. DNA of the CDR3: TGCGCCAGCAGCTTGATCGAACTAGCGGGGGGTCGGGAGACCCAGTACTTC. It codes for CASSLIELAGGRETQYF.

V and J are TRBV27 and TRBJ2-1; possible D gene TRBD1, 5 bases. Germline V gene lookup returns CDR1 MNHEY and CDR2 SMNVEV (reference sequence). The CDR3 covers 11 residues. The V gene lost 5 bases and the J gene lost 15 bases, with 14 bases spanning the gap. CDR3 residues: CASSPSDTLFF. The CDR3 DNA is TGTGCCAGCAGTCCCTCGGACACTCTGTTCTTC.

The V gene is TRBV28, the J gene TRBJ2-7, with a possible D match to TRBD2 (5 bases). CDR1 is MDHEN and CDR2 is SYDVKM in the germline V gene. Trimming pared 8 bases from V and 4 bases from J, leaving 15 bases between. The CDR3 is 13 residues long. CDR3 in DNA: TGTGCCAGCGCTAGCATCCGGCCATACGAGCAGTACTTC. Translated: CASASIRPYEQYF.

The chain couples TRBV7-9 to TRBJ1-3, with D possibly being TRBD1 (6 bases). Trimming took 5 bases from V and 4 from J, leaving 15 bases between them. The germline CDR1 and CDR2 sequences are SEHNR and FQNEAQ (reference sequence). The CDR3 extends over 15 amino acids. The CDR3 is CASSPDGGPGNTIYF. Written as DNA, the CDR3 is TGTGCCAGCAGCCCCGACGGGGGGCCAGGAAACACCATATATTTT.

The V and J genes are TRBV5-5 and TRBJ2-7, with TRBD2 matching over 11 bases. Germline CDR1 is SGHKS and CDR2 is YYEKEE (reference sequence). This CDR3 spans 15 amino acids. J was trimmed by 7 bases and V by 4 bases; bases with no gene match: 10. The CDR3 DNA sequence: TGTGCCAGCAGCCCCCGTAGCGGGAGGGCCGGTGAGCAGTACTTC. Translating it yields CASSPRSGRAGEQYF. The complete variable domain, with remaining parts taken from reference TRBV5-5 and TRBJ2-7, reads DAGVTQSPTHLIKTRGQQVTLRCSPISGHKSVSWYQQVLGQGPQFIFQYYEKEERGRGNFPDRFSARQFPNYSSELNVNALLLGDSALYLCASSPRSGRAGEQYFGPGTRLTVT.

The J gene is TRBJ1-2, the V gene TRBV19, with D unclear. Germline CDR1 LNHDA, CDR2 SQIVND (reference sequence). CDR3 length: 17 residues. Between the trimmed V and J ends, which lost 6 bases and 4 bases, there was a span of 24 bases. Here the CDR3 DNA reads TGTGCCAGTAGCTCGAGTACTGGACTTTTCGCCGTCTATGGCTACACCTTC. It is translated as CASSSSTGLFAVYGYTF.

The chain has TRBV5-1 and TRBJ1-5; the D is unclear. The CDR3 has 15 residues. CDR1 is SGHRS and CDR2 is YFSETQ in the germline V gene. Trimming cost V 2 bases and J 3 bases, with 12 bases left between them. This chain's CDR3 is CASSLDPGNNQPQHF. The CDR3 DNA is TGCGCCAGCAGCTTAGACCCCGGGAACAATCAGCCCCAGCATTTT. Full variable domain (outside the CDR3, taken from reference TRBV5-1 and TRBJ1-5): KAGVTQTPRYLIKTRGQQVTLSCSPISGHRSVSWYQQTPGQGLQFLFEYFSETQRNKGNFPGRFSGRQFSNSRSEMNVSTLELGDSALYLCASSLDPGNNQPQHFGDGTRLSIL.